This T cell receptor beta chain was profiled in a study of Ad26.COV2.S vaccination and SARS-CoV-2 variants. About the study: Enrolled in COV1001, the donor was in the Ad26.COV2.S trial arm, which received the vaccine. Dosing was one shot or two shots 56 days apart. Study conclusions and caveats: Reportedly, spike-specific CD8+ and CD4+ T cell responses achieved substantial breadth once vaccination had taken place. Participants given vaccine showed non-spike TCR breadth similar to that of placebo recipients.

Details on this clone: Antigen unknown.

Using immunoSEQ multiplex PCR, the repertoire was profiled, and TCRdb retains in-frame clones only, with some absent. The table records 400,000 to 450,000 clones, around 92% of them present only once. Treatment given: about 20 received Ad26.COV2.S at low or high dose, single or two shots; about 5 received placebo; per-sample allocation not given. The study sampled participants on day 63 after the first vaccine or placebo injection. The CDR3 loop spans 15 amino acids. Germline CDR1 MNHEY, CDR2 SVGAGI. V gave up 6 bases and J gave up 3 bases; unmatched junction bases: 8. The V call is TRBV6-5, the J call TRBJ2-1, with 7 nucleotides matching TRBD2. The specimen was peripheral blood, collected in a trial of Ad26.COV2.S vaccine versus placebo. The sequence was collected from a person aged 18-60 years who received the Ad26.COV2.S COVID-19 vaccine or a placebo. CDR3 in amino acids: CASSSGLADYNEQFF. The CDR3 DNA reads TGTGCCAGCAGCTCCGGCCTAGCGGACTACAATGAGCAGTTCTTC.